The 15 T cell receptor beta chains in this list originate from one sample, sequenced in a study of post-analysis software for immune sequencing data. Study-wide results and limits: Higher frequency in patients than in controls was seen for roughly five TRBV segments, with TRBV5-6, TRBV5-1 and TRBV20-1 among them.

No antigen is known for these receptors. Researchers reported that TCR beta cDNA libraries carried unique molecular identifiers. Each CDR3 protein gets one entry after TCRdb re-called the PCR reads with MiXCR. Of hundreds of thousands of distinct CDR3 sequences in the sample, 25% to 30% were seen once. What was sequenced was blood. The receptors were gathered from a girl aged 10 to 17 with multiple sclerosis.

In its sample, this clonotype was seen a few times. The chain employs TRBV14 and TRBJ2-5, with 12 bases matching TRBD1. In germline, CDR1 is SGHDN, CDR2 FVKESK. V was clipped by 1 base and J by 5 bases; unmatched bases: 5. The CDR3 is 16 amino acids. CDR3 sequence (DNA): TGTGCCAGCAGCCAAGGGGACAGGGGGCTTTTGGAGACCCAGTACTTC. Its protein product is CASSQGDRGLLETQYF.

The genes are TRBV11-3 and TRBJ2-1, with D maybe TRBD2 (6 bases). Trimming removed 5 bases from V and 5 bases from J, with 16 bases in between. This CDR3 is 15 amino acids long. The germline V gene encodes CDR1 SGHNT and CDR2 YENEEA. CDR3 amino acids: CASSPLGGADNEQFF. CDR3 DNA: TGTGCCAGCAGCCCCCTCGGCGGGGCGGACAATGAGCAGTTCTTC.

In its sample, this clonotype was seen a few times. The chain combines TRBV20-1 with TRBJ2-7, with D possibly being TRBD1 or TRBD2 (6 bases each). Germline lookup yields CDR1 DFQATT and CDR2 SNEGSKA (reference sequence). V dropped 6 bases and J dropped 3 bases, with 21 bases sitting between them. The CDR3 has 15 residues. The CDR3 region is CSAFTPFGGGYEQYF. In nucleotides, the CDR3 is TGCAGTGCCTTCACCCCATTCGGAGGGGGCTACGAGCAGTACTTC.

The sample holds a few counts of this clonotype. This chain joins TRBV7-8 and TRBJ2-5; 10 positions match TRBD1. The CDR3 covers 17 residues. V lost 2 bases and J lost 5; bases outside the gene matches: 11. Germline V gene data show CDR1 as SGHVS and CDR2 as FQNEAQ. The CDR3 is CASSLLTGGAGMETQYF. CDR3 bases: TGTGCCAGCAGCTTATTGACAGGGGGCGCGGGGATGGAGACCCAGTACTTC.

This clonotype has a handful of counts. V and J are TRBV12-3 or TRBV12-4 and TRBJ1-2; D ambiguous. Trimming cost V 3 bases and J 8 bases, with 13 bases left between them. The CDR3 extends over 13 amino acids. The CDR3 nucleotides read TGTGCCAGCAGTTTCAACGGGCCGGGGGGCTACACCTTC. Translation: CASSFNGPGGYTF.

V is TRBV5-6 and J is TRBJ2-3; 10 nucleotides agree with TRBD1. The CDR3 consists of 16 residues. V trimming: 4 bases; J trimming: 1 base; junction bases outside the gene matches: 6. Germline assignment: CDR1 SGHDT and CDR2 YYEEEE. CDR3 DNA: TGTGCCAGCAGCACCGGGACAGGGGTACGCACAGATACGCAGTATTTT. Amino acids: CASSTGTGVRTDTQYF.

This clonotype was seen only a few times. This chain joins TRBV28 and TRBJ2-4; 8 nucleotides align to TRBD1. This CDR3 contains 15 residues. Germline-derived CDR1 and CDR2 are MDHEN and SYDVKM. V gave up 6 bases and J gave up 0 bases; unmatched junction bases: 4. The CDR3 DNA sequence: TGTGCCAGCAGCAGGGACAGGCTAGCCAAAAACATTCAGTACTTC. This encodes CASSRDRLAKNIQYF.

The chain couples TRBV29-1 to TRBJ1-1; D gene uncertain. The CDR3 is 13 amino acids. Germline-derived CDR1 and CDR2 are SQVTM and ANQGSEA. V was clipped by 3 bases and J by 1 base, with 9 bases between them. CDR3 loop: CSVEVDTNTEAFF. CDR3 nucleotides: TGCAGCGTTGAGGTCGACACGAACACTGAAGCTTTCTTT.

In this sample, this clonotype turned up a few times. V and J are TRBV19 and TRBJ2-1; possible D gene TRBD2, 5 bases. Germline V gene data show CDR1 as LNHDA and CDR2 as SQIVND (reference sequence). The CDR3 is made up of 15 amino acids. V was shortened by 6 bases and J by 4 bases, with 16 bases between the two germline ends. The CDR3 protein is CASRKTAVLYNEQFF. CDR3 DNA: TGTGCCAGTAGGAAAACAGCGGTCCTATACAATGAGCAGTTCTTC.

The V gene is TRBV20-1, the J gene TRBJ2-1; D remains ambiguous. Germline V gene data show CDR1 as DFQATT and CDR2 as SNEGSKA (reference sequence). The CDR3 is made up of 11 amino acids. The CDR3 sequence: CSISFYNEQFF. CDR3 sequence (DNA): TGCAGCATTAGTTTCTACAATGAGCAGTTCTTC.

CDR3 sequence (DNA): TGCAGCGTGGGACAGACCATGAACACTGAAGCTTTCTTT. This encodes CSVGQTMNTEAFF. V usage is TRBV29-1 and J usage is TRBJ1-1; 7 bases match TRBD1. This CDR3 is built from 13 residues. Germline CDR1 is SQVTM and CDR2 is ANQGSEA. V dropped 6 bases and J dropped 0; count of bases not matched to a gene: 4.

The V gene is TRBV20-1, the J gene TRBJ1-5; the D gene is possibly TRBD1 (5 bases). This CDR3 region has 14 residues. The ends were cut back, 1 base at V and 3 bases at J, with 10 bases in the middle. The germline V gene encodes CDR1 DFQATT and CDR2 SNEGSKA (reference sequence). DNA for the CDR3: TGCAGTGCTAGAGGAGACAGCACCAATCAGCCCCAGCATTTT. Protein product: CSARGDSTNQPQHF.

CDR3 coding DNA: TGTGCCAGCAGCCAAACGACAGTGGATGGCTACACCTTC. This gives the protein CASSQTTVDGYTF. The chain has TRBV7-9 and TRBJ1-2; D is possibly TRBD1 (5 bases). Deletions cut 5 bases from V and 6 bases from J, with 13 bases between. CDR1 is SEHNR, CDR2 FQNEAQ, per germline (reference sequence). CDR3 length: 13 amino acids. Supplemented by reference TRBV7-9 and TRBJ1-2, the full variable domain reads DTGVSQNPRHKITKRGQNVTFRCDPISEHNRLYWYRQTLGQGPEFLTYFQNEAQLEKSRLLSDRFSAERPKGSFSTLEIQRTEQGDSAMYLCASSQTTVDGYTFGSGTRLTVV.

In this sample, this clonotype turned up a few times. J is TRBJ2-5 and V is TRBV20-1; 9 bases map to TRBD1. Germline CDR1 DFQATT, CDR2 SNEGSKA (reference sequence). J lost 5 bases, V lost 1 base, and 8 bases had no gene match. The CDR3 is 15 residues long. CDR3 nucleotide sequence: TGCAGTGCTAGAGTTGACAGGGGGGGAGGGGAGACCCAGTACTTC. This translates into CSARVDRGGGETQYF.

In the case of this clonotype: One end of the junction fails to match germline, which may point to a read error. The rearrangement uses TRBV5-1 and TRBJ1-4; D is unresolved. Germline V gene lookup returns CDR1 SGHRS and CDR2 YFSETQ. CDR3 length equals 14 residues. The CDR3 loop is CASSLTAADEELFF. The CDR3 coding sequence is TGCGCCAGCAGCTTGACGGCGGCTGATGAAGAACTGTTTTTT.